A selection of T cell receptor beta chains follows, all from one sample in a study of T cell repertoires in cytomegalovirus infection. Via MiXCR, TCRdb re-called the reads, giving one row per CDR3 protein. This sample has 20,000 or so distinct CDR3 sequences, with under 25% found just once. Antigens of these TCRs are unknown. The sample was CD8+ T cells from cultured PBMCs, taken from culture after CMV antigen stimulation. Every receptor here comes from a human donor in good health (CMV status not recorded). Some clones in this sample may be carry-over from other donors' samples. The CDR3 runs from the conserved cysteine through the conserved F or W. Each record gives: V gene, J gene, D gene, clone size, CDR3 protein, CDR3 DNA. The D gene is left open where the match is weak. Expanded clones are given a class, and other clones once, few, many or no size at all.

TRBV7-8	TRBJ2-1	TRBD1	many	CASSATGGENEQFF	TGTGCCAGCAGCGCAACAGGGGGAGAGAATGAGCAGTTCTTC
TRBV27	TRBJ2-1	TRBD2	many	CASSRRGGYNEQFF	TGTGCCAGCAGCCGGCGGGGGGGATACAATGAGCAGTTCTTC
TRBV7-9	TRBJ1-3	NA	few	CASSPALVLGLLDTIYF	TGTGCCAGCAGCCCAGCCTTAGTTCTAGGACTTCTGGACACCATATATTTT
TRBV19	TRBJ2-3	NA	NA	CASSILAGAEDTQYF	TGTGCCAGTAGTATTCTGGCGGGGGCCGAAGATACGCAGTATTTT
TRBV6-5	TRBJ2-1	NA	few	CASSFQTGYNEQFF	TGTGCCAGCAGTTTTCAGACAGGCTACAATGAGCAGTTCTTC
TRBV12-3/TRBV12-4	TRBJ1-5	NA	NA	CASSLLASENQPQHF	TGTGCCAGCAGTTTACTGGCTAGCGAAAATCAGCCCCAGCATTTT
TRBV12-5	TRBJ1-1	NA	few	CASGLGWNTEAFF	TGTGCTAGTGGTTTAGGTTGGAACACTGAAGCTTTCTTT
TRBV12-3/TRBV12-4	TRBJ2-3	NA	many	CASSPSARESTDTQYF	TGTGCCAGCAGCCCCTCCGCGAGGGAGAGCACAGATACGCAGTATTTT
TRBV6-2/TRBV6-3	TRBJ2-7	NA	few	CASSYGTAAYEQYF	TGTGCCAGCAGTTACGGAACCGCAGCCTACGAGCAGTACTTC
TRBV20-1	TRBJ2-5	TRBD1	NA	CSGWTGSARETQYF	TGCAGTGGTTGGACAGGGTCTGCCCGAGAGACCCAGTACTTC
TRBV5-1	TRBJ1-1	NA	few	CASSLAGSYTEAFF	TGCGCCAGCAGCCTCGCGGGATCCTACACTGAAGCTTTCTTT
TRBV7-2	TRBJ2-3	NA	many	CASSLQGISGDTQYF	TGTGCCAGCAGCTTGCAGGGGATCTCGGGGGATACGCAGTATTTT
TRBV7-9	TRBJ2-3	TRBD2	few	CASSPTSGVTDTQYF	TGTGCCAGCAGCCCGACTAGCGGGGTCACAGATACGCAGTATTTT
TRBV12-3/TRBV12-4	TRBJ2-7	TRBD1	few	CASSLDLGGPPHEQYF	TGTGCCAGCAGTCTGGACTTAGGGGGCCCCCCCCACGAGCAGTACTTC